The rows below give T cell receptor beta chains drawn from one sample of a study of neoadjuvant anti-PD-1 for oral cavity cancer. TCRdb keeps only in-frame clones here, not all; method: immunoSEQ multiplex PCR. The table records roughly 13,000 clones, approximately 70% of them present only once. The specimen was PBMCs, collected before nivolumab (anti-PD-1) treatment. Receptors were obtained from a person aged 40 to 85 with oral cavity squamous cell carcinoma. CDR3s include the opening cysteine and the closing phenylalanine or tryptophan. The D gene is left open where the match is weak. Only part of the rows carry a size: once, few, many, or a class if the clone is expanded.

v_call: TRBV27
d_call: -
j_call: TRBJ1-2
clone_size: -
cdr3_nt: TGTGCCAGCAGTTACCTCGGGTTCTCCTATGGCTACACCTTC
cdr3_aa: CASSYLGFSYGYTF

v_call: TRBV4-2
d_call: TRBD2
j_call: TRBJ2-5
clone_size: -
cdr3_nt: TGTGCCAGCAGCTCCAGCGGGGGGGCCGAGGAGACCCAGTACTTC
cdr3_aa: CASSSSGGAEETQYF

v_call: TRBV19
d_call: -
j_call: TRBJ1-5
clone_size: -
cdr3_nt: TGTGCCAGTAGTATACCATCGGACCAGCCCCAGCATTTT
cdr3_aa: CASSIPSDQPQHF

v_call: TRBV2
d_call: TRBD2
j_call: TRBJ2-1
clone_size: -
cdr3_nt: TGTGCCAGCAGTCAGACTAGCGGGAGGGCGGGGGAGCAGTTCTTC
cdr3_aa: CASSQTSGRAGEQFF

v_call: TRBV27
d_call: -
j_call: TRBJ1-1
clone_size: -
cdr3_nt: TGTGCCAGCAGTTTATCTTCCGGACAGTTGAACACTGAAGCTTTCTTT
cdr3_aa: CASSLSSGQLNTEAFF

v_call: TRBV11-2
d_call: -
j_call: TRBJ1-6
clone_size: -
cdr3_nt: TGTGCCAGCAGGCGAAGGACCTCCAAGGGTTCACCCCTCCACTTT
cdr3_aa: CASRRRTSKGSPLHF

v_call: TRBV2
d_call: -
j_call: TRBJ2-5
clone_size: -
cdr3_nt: TGTGCCAGCATGGGAACCCAAGAGACCCAGTACTTC
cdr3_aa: CASMGTQETQYF

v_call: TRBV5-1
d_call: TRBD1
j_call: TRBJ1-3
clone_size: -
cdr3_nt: TGCGCCAGCAGCTCCTTGGGACAGGGGGCCCCAAGCTCTGGAAACACCATATATTTT
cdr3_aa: CASSSLGQGAPSSGNTIYF

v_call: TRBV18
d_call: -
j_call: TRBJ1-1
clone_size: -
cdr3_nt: TGTGCCAGCTCACCAGGGGGGAACACTGAAGCTTTCTTT
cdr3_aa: CASSPGGNTEAFF

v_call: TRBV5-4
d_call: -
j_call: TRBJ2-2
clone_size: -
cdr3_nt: TGTGCCAGCAGCTTTGAACTAAACACCGGGGAGCTGTTTTTT
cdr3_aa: CASSFELNTGELFF

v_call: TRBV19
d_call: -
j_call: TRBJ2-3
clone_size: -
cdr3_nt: TGTGCCAGTAGTATCGGGCAGGGGTCGGATACGCAGTATTTT
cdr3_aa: CASSIGQGSDTQYF

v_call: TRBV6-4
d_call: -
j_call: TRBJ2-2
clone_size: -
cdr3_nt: TGTGCCAGCAGTGTCAGGGATGCCGGGGAGCTGTTTTTT
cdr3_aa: CASSVRDAGELFF

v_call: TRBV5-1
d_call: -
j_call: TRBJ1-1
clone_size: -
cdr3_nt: TGCGCCAGCAGCTTGCGGGGAGAGAACACTGAAGCTTTCTTT
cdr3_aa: CASSLRGENTEAFF

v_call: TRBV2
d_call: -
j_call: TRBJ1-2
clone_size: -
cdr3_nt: TGTGCCAGCAGTGAATCTGATAACTATGGCTACACCTTC
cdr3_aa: CASSESDNYGYTF

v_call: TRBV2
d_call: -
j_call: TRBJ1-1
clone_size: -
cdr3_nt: TGTGCCAGCAGGGGGGGGACTGAAGCTTTCTTT
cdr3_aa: CASRGGTEAFF

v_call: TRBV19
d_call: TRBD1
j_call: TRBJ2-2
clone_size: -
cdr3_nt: TGTGCCAGTAGTTGGGGGCCCAGGGGGCCGGGCACCGGGGAGCTGTTTTTT
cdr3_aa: CASSWGPRGPGTGELFF

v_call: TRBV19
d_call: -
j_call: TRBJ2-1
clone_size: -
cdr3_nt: TGTGCCTCGGGGTCAGTCTACAATGAGCAGTTCTTC
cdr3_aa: CASGSVYNEQFF

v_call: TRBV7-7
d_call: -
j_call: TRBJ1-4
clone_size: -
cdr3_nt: TGTGCCAGCAGCCCCGGCTTTGCAACTAATGAAAAACTGTTTTTT
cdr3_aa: CASSPGFATNEKLFF

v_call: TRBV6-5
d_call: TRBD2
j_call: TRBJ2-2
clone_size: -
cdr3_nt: TGTGCCAGCAGCCCGGGGGGGGTATACACCGGGGAGCTGTTTTTT
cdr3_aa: CASSPGGVYTGELFF

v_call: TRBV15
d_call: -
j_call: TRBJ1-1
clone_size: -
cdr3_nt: TGTGCCACCAGCAGAGAGGGGGAGCGCACTGAAGCTTTCTTT
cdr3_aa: CATSREGERTEAFF

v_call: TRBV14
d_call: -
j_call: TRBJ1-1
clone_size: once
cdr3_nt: TGTGCCAGCAGCCAAGATGAGCGATTTCGATTACGCGCTGAAGCTTTCTTT
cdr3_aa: CASSQDERFRLRAEAFF

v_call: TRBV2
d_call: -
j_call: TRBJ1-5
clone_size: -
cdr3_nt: TGTGCCAGCACCCCCACCGGGGCCCTAAATCAGCCCCAGCATTTT
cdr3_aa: CASTPTGALNQPQHF

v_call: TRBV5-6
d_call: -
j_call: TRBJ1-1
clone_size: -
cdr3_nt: TGTGCCAGCAGCCAAGGACGGAGGAACACTGAAGCTTTCTTT
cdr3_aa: CASSQGRRNTEAFF

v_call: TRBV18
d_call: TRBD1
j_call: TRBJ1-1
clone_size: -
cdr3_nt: TGTGCCAGCTCCAAAGGACAGGGAATCACTGAAGCTTTCTTT
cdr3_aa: CASSKGQGITEAFF

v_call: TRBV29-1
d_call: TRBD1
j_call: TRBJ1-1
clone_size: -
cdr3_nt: TGCAGCGTTGGGACAGGGGAAACTGAAGCTTTCTTT
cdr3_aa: CSVGTGETEAFF

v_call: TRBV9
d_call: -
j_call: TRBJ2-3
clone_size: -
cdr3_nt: TGTGCCAGCAGCGTCGACGGGTCCTTAGCTACGCAGTATTTT
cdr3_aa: CASSVDGSLATQYF

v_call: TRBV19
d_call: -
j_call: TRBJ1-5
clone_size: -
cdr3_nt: TGTGCCAGTAGTATAGAGGGGGGACACGGCAATCAGCCCCAGCATTTT
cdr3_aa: CASSIEGGHGNQPQHF

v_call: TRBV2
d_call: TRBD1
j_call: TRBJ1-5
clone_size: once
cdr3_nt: TGTGCCAGCGGGGACAGGTCCTTACTGGGCAATCAGCCCCAGCATTTT
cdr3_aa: CASGDRSLLGNQPQHF

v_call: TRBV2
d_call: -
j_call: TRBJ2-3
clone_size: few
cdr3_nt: TGTGCCAGCAGTGAAGGCACAGATACGCAGTATTTT
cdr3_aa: CASSEGTDTQYF

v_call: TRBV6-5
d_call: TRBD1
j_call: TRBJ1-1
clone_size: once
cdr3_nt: TGTGCCAGCAGAATAGACAGGGGGCCGAACACTGAAGCTTTCTTT
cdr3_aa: CASRIDRGPNTEAFF

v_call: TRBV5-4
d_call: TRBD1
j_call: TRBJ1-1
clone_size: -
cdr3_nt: TGTGCCAGCAGCTTGAGGGGACAGGGATTGAACACTGAAGCTTTCTTT
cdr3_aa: CASSLRGQGLNTEAFF

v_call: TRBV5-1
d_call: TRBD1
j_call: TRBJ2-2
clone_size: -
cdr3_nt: TGCGCCAGCAGCCCCCGACGTGACGACAGGGGAAGGGCCGGGGAGCTGTTTTTT
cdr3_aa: CASSPRRDDRGRAGELFF

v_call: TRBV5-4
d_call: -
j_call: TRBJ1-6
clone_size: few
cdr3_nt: TGTGCCAGCAGCCTCCGGGCCGTTAATTCACCCCTCCACTTT
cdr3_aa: CASSLRAVNSPLHF

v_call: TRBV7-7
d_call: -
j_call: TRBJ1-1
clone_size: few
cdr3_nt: TGTGCCAGCAGCCTGACCCTGGACACTGAAGCTTTCTTT
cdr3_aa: CASSLTLDTEAFF

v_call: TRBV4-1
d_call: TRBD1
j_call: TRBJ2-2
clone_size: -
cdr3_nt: TGCGCCAGCAGCCTTCGACAGGGGTCCGGGGAGCTGTTTTTT
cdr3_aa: CASSLRQGSGELFF

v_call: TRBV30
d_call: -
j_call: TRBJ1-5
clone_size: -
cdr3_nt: TGTGCCTGGTGCCCGGCTAGCAATCAGCCCCAGCATTTT
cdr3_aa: CAWCPASNQPQHF

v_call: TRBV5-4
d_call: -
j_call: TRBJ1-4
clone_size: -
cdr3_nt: TGTGCCAGCAGCTCTACAGGGAGGGGTAATGAAAAACTGTTTTTT
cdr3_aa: CASSSTGRGNEKLFF

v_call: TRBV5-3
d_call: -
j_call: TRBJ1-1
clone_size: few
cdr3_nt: TGTGCCAGAAGCTTCCGACAGATGAACACTGAAGCTTTCTTT
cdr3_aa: CARSFRQMNTEAFF

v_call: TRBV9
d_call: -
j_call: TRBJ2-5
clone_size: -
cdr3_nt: TGTGCCAGCAGCCCCGGAGTAATAGAGACCCAGTACTTC
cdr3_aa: CASSPGVIETQYF

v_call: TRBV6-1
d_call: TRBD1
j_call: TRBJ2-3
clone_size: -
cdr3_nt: TGTGCCAGCAGGACCGGGACAGGGAATGCAGATACGCAGTATTTT
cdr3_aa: CASRTGTGNADTQYF

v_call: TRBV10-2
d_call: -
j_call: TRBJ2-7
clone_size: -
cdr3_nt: TGCGCCAGCAAGTGGGGACGCAATTCCTACGAGCAGTACTTC
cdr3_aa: CASKWGRNSYEQYF

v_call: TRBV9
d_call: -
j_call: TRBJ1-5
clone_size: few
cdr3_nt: TGTGCCAGCAGCGTAGGGACCAATCAGCCCCAGCATTTT
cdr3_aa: CASSVGTNQPQHF

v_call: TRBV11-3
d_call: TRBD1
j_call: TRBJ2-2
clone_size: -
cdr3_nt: TGTGCCAGCAGCTTAGATACGCTAGGACAGGGGAACAACGGGGAGCTGTTTTTT
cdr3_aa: CASSLDTLGQGNNGELFF

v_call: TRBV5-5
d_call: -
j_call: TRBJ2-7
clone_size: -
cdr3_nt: TGTGCCAGCAGCTTGGAGATGACAGCCTGGGAGCAGTACTTC
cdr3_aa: CASSLEMTAWEQYF

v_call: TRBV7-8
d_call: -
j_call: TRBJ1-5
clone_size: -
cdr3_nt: TGTGCCAGCAGCTTCCTGGGAGGCACCGGTAATCAGCCCCAGCATTTT
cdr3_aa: CASSFLGGTGNQPQHF

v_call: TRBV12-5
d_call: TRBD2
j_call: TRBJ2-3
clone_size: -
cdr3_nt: TGTGCTAGTGGTTTGGCACGGGGGAGCGGGGGGGCTAGCACAGATACGCAGTATTTT
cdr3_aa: CASGLARGSGGASTDTQYF

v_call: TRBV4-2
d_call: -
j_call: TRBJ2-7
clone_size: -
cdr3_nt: TGTGCCAGCCGCCCCGGGGGATCCTACGAGCAGTACTTC
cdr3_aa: CASRPGGSYEQYF

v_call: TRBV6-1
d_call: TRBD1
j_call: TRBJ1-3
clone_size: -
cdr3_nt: TGTGCCAGCAGGCCGGGACAGGGGATGAGAAACACCATATATTTT
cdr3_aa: CASRPGQGMRNTIYF